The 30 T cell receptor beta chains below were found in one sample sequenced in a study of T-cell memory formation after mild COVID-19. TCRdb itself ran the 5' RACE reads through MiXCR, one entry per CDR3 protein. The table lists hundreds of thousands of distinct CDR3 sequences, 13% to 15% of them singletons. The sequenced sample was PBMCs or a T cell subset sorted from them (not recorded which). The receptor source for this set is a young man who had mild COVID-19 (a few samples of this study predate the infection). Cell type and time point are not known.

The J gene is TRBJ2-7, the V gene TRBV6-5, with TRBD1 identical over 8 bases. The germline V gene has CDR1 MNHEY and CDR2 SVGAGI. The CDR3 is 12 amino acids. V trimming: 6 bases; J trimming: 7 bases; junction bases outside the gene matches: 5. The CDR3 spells CASRIGQGEQYF. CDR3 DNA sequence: TGTGCCAGCAGGATCGGACAGGGAGAGCAGTACTTC.

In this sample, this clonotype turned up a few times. CDR3 in amino acids: CASSSLANTEAFF. CDR3 bases: TGTGCCAGCAGCTCACTAGCTAATACTGAAGCTTTCTTT. The chain couples TRBV7-6 to TRBJ1-1; D is uncertain. The CDR3 has 13 amino acids. Looked up from germline, CDR1 is SGHVS and CDR2 is FNYEAQ. Trimming took 4 bases from V and 5 from J, leaving 11 bases between them.

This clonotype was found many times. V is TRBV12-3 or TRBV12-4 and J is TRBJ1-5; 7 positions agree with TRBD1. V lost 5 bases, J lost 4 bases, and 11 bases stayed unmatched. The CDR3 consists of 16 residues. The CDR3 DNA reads TGTGCCAGCAGTCGACAGGGAGCCGTCCGGAATCAGCCCCAGCATTTT. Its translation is CASSRQGAVRNQPQHF.

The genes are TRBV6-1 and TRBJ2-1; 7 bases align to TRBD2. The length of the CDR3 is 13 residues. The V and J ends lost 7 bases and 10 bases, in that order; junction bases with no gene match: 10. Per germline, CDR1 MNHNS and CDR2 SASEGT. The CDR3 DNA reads TGTGCCAGCATCAGAACGGGGGGAGGCGAGCAGTTCTTC. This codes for CASIRTGGGEQFF.

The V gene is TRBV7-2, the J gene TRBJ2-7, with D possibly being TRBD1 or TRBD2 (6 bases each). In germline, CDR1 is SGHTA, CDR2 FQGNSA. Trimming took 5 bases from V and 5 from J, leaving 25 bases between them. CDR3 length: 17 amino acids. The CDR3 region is CASSQRADWGRLDEQYV. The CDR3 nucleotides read TGTGCCAGCAGCCAGCGGGCGGATTGGGGGCGCTTGGACGAGCAGTACGTC.

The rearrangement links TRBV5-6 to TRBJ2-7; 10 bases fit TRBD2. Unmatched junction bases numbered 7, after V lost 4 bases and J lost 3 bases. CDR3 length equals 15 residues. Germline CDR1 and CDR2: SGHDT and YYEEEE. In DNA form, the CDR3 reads TGTGCCAGCAGCAACTACGGGACTAGCGACTACGAGCAGTACGTC. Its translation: CASSNYGTSDYEQYV.

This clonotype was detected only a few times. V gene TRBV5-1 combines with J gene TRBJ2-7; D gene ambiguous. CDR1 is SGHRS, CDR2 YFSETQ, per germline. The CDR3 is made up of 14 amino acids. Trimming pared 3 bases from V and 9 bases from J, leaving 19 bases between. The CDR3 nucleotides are TGCGCCAGCAGCTCAATCCTTAGTGGCAGAGCGCAGTACTTC. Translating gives CASSSILSGRAQYF. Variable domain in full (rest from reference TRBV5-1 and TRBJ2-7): KAGVTQTPRYLIKTRGQQVTLSCSPISGHRSVSWYQQTPGQGLQFLFEYFSETQRNKGNFPGRFSGRQFSNSRSEMNVSTLELGDSALYLCASSSILSGRAQYFGPGTRLTVT.

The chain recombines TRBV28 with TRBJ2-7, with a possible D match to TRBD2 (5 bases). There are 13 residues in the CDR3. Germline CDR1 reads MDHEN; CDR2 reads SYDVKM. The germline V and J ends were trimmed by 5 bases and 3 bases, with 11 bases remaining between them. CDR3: CASSEGRDYEQYV. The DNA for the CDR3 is TGTGCCAGCAGTGAGGGAAGGGACTACGAGCAGTACGTC.

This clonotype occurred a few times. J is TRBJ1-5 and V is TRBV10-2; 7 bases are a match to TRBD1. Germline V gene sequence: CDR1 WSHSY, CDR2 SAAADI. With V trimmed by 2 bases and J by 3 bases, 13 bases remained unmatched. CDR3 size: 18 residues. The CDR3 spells CASSEDRAAIFTNQPQHF. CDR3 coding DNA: TGCGCCAGCAGTGAGGACAGGGCCGCGATTTTCACCAATCAGCCCCAGCATTTT.

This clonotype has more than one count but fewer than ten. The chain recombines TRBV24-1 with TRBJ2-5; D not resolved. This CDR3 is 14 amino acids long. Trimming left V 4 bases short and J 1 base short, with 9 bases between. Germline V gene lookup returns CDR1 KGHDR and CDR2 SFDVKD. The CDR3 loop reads CATSDSGLQETQYF. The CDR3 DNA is TGTGCCACCAGTGACTCCGGGCTCCAAGAGACCCAGTACTTC.

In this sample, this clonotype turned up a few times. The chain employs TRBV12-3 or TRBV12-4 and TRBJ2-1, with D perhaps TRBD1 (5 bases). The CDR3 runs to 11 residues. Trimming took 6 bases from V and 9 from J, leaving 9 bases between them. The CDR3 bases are TGTGCCAGCAGCCCCAGGGTTGAGCAGTTCTTC. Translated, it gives CASSPRVEQFF.

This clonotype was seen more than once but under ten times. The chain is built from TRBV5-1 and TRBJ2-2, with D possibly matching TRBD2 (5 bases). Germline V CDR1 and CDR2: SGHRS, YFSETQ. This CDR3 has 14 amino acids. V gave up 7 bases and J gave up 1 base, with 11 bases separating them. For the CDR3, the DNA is TGCGCCAGCTTTGCGGGCTTGAACACCGGGGAGCTGTTTTTT. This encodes CASFAGLNTGELFF.

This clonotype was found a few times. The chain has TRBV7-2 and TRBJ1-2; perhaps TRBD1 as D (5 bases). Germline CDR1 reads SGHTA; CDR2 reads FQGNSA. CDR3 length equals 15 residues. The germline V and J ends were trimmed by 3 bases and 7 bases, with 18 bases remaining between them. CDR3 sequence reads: CASSLGGTAMRGYTF. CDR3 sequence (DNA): TGTGCCAGCAGCTTGGGAGGGACTGCCATGCGTGGCTACACCTTC.

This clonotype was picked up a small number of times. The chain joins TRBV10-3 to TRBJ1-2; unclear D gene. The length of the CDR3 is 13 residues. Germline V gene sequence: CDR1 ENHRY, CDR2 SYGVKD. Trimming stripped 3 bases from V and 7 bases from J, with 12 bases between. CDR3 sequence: CAISEGGPLGYTF. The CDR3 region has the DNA TGTGCCATCAGTGAAGGCGGACCCCTTGGCTACACCTTC.

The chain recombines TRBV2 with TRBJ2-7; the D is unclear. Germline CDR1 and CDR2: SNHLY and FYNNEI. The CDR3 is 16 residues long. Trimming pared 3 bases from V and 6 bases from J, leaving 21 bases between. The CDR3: CASSEFVELRLGEQYF. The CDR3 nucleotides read TGTGCCAGCAGTGAGTTCGTGGAGCTCAGGCTCGGCGAGCAGTACTTC.

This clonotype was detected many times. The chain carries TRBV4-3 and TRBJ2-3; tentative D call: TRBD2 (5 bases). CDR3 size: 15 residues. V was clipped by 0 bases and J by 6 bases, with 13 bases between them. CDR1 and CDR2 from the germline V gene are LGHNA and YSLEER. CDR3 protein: CASSQEATSPDTQYF. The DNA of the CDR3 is TGCGCCAGCAGCCAAGAGGCAACTAGTCCTGATACGCAGTATTTT.

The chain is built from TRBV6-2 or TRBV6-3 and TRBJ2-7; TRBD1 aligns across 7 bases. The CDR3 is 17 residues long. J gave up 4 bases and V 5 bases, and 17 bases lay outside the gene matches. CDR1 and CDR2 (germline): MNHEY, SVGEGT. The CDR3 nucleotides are TGTGCCAGCAGTCCCCCGGGCAGGGGGTACCGTGGGTACGAGCAGTACTTC. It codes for CASSPPGRGYRGYEQYF.

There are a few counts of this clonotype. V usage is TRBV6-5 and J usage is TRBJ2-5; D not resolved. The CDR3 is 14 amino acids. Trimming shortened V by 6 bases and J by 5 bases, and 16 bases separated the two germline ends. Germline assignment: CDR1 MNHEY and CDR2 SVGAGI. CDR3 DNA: TGTGCCAGCAGCCGTAGGGTGGATGGGGAGACCCAGTACTTC. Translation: CASSRRVDGETQYF.

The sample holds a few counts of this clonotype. CDR3 nucleotide sequence: TGCGCCAGCAGCGTTAGAAGTGGGGGAGGAGACAATGAGCAGTTCTTC. This translates into CASSVRSGGGDNEQFF. The chain carries TRBV4-3 and TRBJ2-1; D may be TRBD2 (6 bases). The CDR3 is made up of 16 amino acids. Trimming left V 5 bases short and J 5 bases short, with 19 bases between. Germline V gene data show CDR1 as LGHNA and CDR2 as YSLEER.

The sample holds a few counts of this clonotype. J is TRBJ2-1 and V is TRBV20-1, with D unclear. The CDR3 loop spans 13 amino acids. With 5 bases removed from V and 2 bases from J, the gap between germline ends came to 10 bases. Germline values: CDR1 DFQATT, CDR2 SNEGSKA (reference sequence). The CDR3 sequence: CSARSRAYNEQFF. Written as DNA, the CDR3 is TGCAGTGCTCGAAGCCGGGCCTACAATGAGCAGTTCTTC.

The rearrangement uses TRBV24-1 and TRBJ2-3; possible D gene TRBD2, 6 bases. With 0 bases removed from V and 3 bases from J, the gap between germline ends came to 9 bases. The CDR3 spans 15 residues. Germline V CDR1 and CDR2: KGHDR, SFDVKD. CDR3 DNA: TGTGCCACCAGTGATTTGACGGGGGAAACAGATACGCAGTATTTT. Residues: CATSDLTGETDTQYF.

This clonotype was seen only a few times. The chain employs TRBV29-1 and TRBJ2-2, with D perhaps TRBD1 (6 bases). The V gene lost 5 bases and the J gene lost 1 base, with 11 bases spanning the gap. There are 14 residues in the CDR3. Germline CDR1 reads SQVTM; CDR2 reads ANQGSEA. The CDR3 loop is CSVRRTVNTGELFF. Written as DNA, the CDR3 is TGCAGCGTTCGACGGACAGTGAACACCGGGGAGCTGTTTTTT.

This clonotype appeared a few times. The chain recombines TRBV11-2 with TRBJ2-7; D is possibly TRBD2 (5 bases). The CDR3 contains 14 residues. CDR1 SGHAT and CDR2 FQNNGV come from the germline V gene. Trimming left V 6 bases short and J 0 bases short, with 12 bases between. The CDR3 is CASRLTGNSYEQYF. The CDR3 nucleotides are TGTGCCAGCAGGCTGACGGGGAACTCCTACGAGCAGTACTTC.

This chain's CDR3 is CASSFEIDTQYF. CDR3 DNA: TGTGCCAGCAGTTTTGAGATCGATACGCAGTATTTT. The chain joins TRBV12-3 or TRBV12-4 to TRBJ2-3; unclear D gene. The CDR3 consists of 12 residues. V gave up 3 bases and J gave up 6 bases, with 7 bases separating them.

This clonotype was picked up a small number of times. DNA of the CDR3: TGTGCCAGCAGTTACTCACCGGAACTAGGGGGATACAATGAGCAGTTCTTC. Its translation: CASSYSPELGGYNEQFF. The chain employs TRBV6-6 and TRBJ2-1; D is perhaps TRBD1 (6 bases). CDR1 and CDR2 (germline): MNHNY, SVGAGI (reference sequence). This CDR3 contains 17 residues. Trimming stripped 0 bases from V and 4 bases from J, with 16 bases between.

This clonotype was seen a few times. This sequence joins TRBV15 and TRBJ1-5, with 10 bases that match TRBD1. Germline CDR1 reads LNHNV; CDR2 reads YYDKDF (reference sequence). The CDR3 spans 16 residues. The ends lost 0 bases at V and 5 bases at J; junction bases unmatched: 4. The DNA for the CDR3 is TGTGCCACCAGCAGAGATCGGGACAGGGGTCATCAGCCCCAGCATTTT. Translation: CATSRDRDRGHQPQHF.

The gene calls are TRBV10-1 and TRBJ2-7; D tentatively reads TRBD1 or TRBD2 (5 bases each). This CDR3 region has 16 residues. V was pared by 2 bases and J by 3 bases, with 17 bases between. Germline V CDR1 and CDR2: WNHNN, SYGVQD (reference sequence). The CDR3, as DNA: TGCGCCAGCAGTGAGGGTCCAAGCCCTGGGGGCTACGAGCAGTACTTC. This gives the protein CASSEGPSPGGYEQYF.

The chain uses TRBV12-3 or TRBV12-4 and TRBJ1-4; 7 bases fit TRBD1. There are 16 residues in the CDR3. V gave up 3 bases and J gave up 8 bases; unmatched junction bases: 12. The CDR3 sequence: CASSFPRGTVEEKLFF. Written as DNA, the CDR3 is TGTGCCAGCAGTTTCCCCCGCGGGACAGTTGAAGAAAAACTGTTTTTT.

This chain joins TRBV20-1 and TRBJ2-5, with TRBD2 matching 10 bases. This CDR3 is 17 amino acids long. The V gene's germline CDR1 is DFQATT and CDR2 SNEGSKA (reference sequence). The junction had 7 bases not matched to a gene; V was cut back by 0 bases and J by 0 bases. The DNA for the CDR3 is TGCAGTGCTAGAGATCTAGCGACTAGCGGGTACCAAGAGACCCAGTACTTC. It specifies CSARDLATSGYQETQYF.

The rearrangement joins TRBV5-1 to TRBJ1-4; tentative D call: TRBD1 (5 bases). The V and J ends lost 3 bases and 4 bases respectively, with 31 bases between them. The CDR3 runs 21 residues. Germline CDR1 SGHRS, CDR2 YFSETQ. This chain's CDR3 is CASSYGTAEDTQKDLNEKLFF. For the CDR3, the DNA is TGCGCCAGCAGCTACGGGACGGCCGAGGATACTCAAAAGGACCTTAATGAAAAACTGTTTTTT.